This T cell receptor (beta chain) is from a study of cytomegalovirus exposure and HLA in healthy donors. Turning to the study itself: HLA-typed donors were the source of approximately 88 million unique TCRs held in an early data release. The study, taken as a whole, reports: Upon later analysis, HLA-associated TCR beta chains proved more clonally expanded than other, equally common chains.

A multiplex PCR was run with 60 Vbeta primers and 13 Jbeta primers. Here immunoSEQ multiplex PCR was the method, and the copy in TCRdb shows in-frame clones only, minus some. The sample carries tens of thousands of clones, 70% to 80% recorded once. CDR1 and CDR2 (germline): SGHRS, YFSETQ. The CDR3 spans 14 residues. The junction had 8 bases not matched to a gene; V was cut back by 5 bases and J by 10 bases. A remark on this clone: Antigen: not known.

The receptor comes from a woman in her 30s in good health and CMV-seronegative. This chain connects TRBV5-1 to TRBJ2-1; 11 bases map to TRBD1. The sequencing input was PBMCs. The CDR3 coding sequence is TGCGCCAGCAGGCCGGGACAGGGGGATCCAGAGCAGTTCTTC. This translates into CASRPGQGDPEQFF. The variable domain in full, with the rest retrieved from reference TRBV5-1 and TRBJ2-1, is KAGVTQTPRYLIKTRGQQVTLSCSPISGHRSVSWYQQTPGQGLQFLFEYFSETQRNKGNFPGRFSGRQFSNSRSEMNVSTLELGDSALYLCASRPGQGDPEQFFGPGTRLTVL.